The 7 T cell receptor beta chains below were found in one sample sequenced in a study of T cell repertoires in cytomegalovirus infection. These receptors' targets are unknown. TCRdb re-called the reads through MiXCR, storing one row per CDR3 protein. Among about half a million distinct CDR3 sequences listed, about 42% were seen once. The specimen comprised cultured PBMCs, sampled from culture after CMV antigen stimulation. The receptors were sampled from a human donor in good health (CMV status not recorded). Some clones in this sample may be carry-over from other donors' samples.

This chain joins TRBV4-3 and TRBJ2-7; D not certain. Trimming took 0 bases from V and 3 from J, leaving 15 bases between them. The CDR3 is made up of 16 amino acids. Per the germline V gene, CDR1 is LGHNA and CDR2 is YSLEER. The CDR3 is CASSQDLRLSLYEQYF. The CDR3 bases are TGCGCCAGCAGCCAAGATCTGAGGCTATCTCTCTACGAGCAGTACTTC.

The chain employs TRBV7-2 and TRBJ2-5, with a weak D call TRBD2 (6 bases). The V gene lost 5 bases and the J gene lost 5 bases, with 18 bases spanning the gap. The germline V gene encodes CDR1 SGHTA and CDR2 FQGNSA. The CDR3 runs to 15 residues. CDR3 DNA sequence: TGTGCCAGCAGCCTAACCCCACGGGAGTTCGAGACCCAGTACTTC. This encodes CASSLTPREFETQYF. Full variable domain (outside the CDR3, taken from reference TRBV7-2 and TRBJ2-5): GAGVSQSPSNKVTEKGKDVELRCDPISGHTALYWYRQSLGQGLEFLIYFQGNSAPDKSGLPSDRFSAERTGGSVSTLTIQRTQQEDSAVYLCASSLTPREFETQYFGPGTRLLVL.

V is TRBV24-1 and J is TRBJ2-1; no clear D gene. The germline V gene has CDR1 KGHDR and CDR2 SFDVKD. The CDR3 extends over 16 amino acids. The V gene lost 5 bases and the J gene lost 0 bases, with 13 bases spanning the gap. CDR3: CATSGYSPDSYNEQFF. As DNA, the CDR3 is TGTGCCACCAGTGGATATAGCCCCGACTCCTACAATGAGCAGTTCTTC.

This clonotype was detected only a few times. This chain uses TRBV4-1 with TRBJ2-7; a possible D gene is TRBD1 (6 bases). This CDR3 is built from 15 residues. CDR1 MGHRA and CDR2 YSYEKL come from the germline V gene. V lost 1 base and J 3 bases, leaving 13 bases between the germline ends. CDR3 loop: CASSQVGRGSYEQYF. As DNA, the CDR3 is TGCGCCAGCAGCCAAGTGGGCAGGGGCAGCTACGAGCAGTACTTC.

This clonotype occurred a few times. The chain carries TRBV7-2 and TRBJ1-3; 7 positions match TRBD1. With 5 bases clipped from V and 4 bases from J, the junction kept 8 bases outside the gene matches. This CDR3 is built from 15 residues. CDR1 and CDR2 from the germline V gene are SGHTA and FQGNSA. The CDR3 DNA reads TGTGCCAGCAGCAAGTTCAGGGGGTCCGGAAACACCATATATTTT. Translated: CASSKFRGSGNTIYF.

This clonotype was observed a few times. The rearrangement uses TRBV19 and TRBJ2-5, with TRBD2 identical over 10 bases. The ends lost 2 bases at V and 2 bases at J; junction bases unmatched: 8. The V gene's germline CDR1 is LNHDA and CDR2 SQIVND (reference sequence). The CDR3 sequence is 17 residues long. The chain's CDR3 is CASSIRGLARSQETQYF. The CDR3 DNA follows: TGTGCCAGTAGTATAAGGGGACTAGCGAGATCTCAAGAGACCCAGTACTTC.

This chain joins TRBV7-6 and TRBJ1-5, with D possibly being TRBD1 (5 bases). Germline V CDR1 and CDR2: SGHVS, FNYEAQ. The ends were cut back, 6 bases at V and 1 base at J, with 10 bases in the middle. The CDR3 sequence is 14 residues long. CDR3 loop: CASRGAGSNQPQHF. The CDR3 DNA is TGTGCCAGCAGAGGGGCAGGGAGCAATCAGCCCCAGCATTTT. The full variable domain, with the rest looked up from reference TRBV7-6 and TRBJ1-5, is GAGVSQSPRYKVTKRGQDVALRCDPISGHVSLYWYRQALGQGPEFLTYFNYEAQQDKSGLPNDRFSAERPEGSISTLTIQRTEQRDSAMYRCASRGAGSNQPQHFGDGTRLSIL.